This TCR beta chain was profiled in a study of Ad26.COV2.S vaccination and SARS-CoV-2 variants. Of note for this clone: Its antigen is not known.

Regarding the study as a whole: Non-spike TCR breadth did not differ much between vaccine and placebo recipients.

This sample's treatment: approximately 18 received Ad26.COV2.S at low or high dose, single or two shots; five or six received placebo; per-sample allocation not given. Specimen acquisition occurred on day 63 following the initial vaccine or placebo injection. Wuhan-strain spike was delivered by a replication-incompetent Ad26 vector. The assay was immunoSEQ multiplex PCR, and TCRdb's table has in-frame clones only and misses some. The sample has 400,000 to 450,000 clones, around 92% seen once; the top ten hold 1.5% to 2%. The germline gives CDR1 KGHSH, CDR2 LQKENI. Trimming took 2 bases from V and 4 from J, leaving 11 bases between them. The CDR3 has 15 amino acids.

The sequence derives from a person between 18 and 60 years old who received the Ad26.COV2.S COVID-19 vaccine or a placebo. Sample: peripheral blood, taken in a trial of Ad26.COV2.S vaccine versus placebo. The chain carries TRBV18 and TRBJ2-2; D is tentatively TRBD1 or TRBD2 (5 bases each). CDR3 DNA sequence: TGTGCCAGCTCACCAGAGGGGCGGGTCACCGGGGAGCTGTTTTTT. It yields the protein CASSPEGRVTGELFF.